This T cell receptor beta chain emerged from a study of pediatric ulcerative colitis. Trimming took 2 bases from V and 4 from J, leaving 11 bases between them. The CDR3 is 14 residues long. Germline V gene lookup returns CDR1 MNHNY and CDR2 SVGAGI (reference sequence). This clone showed up just a few times. Its specificity is unknown. Sequencing was performed with immunoSEQ multiplex PCR; in TCRdb, only in-frame clones are kept and a portion is missing. The top ten hold over 3% of the sample, which has 44,000 or so clones, 60% to 85% seen once. One to two pinch biopsies were taken from the rectum during colonoscopy. Study-level results: All ulcerative colitis patients, but no controls, carried two rectal clonotypes. Ulcerative colitis patients shared more blood-rectal clones than controls. Rectal repertoires separated controls, mild-moderate and acute severe colitis.

Input material: gut tissue. This rearrangement joins TRBV6-6 to TRBJ1-1, with D tentatively TRBD1 (6 bases). The clonotype comes from a girl aged 10 to 17 with moderate ulcerative colitis. CDR3 amino acids: CASSYPPGVTEAFF. The DNA of the CDR3 is TGTGCCAGCAGTTACCCCCCAGGGGTCACTGAAGCTTTCTTT.